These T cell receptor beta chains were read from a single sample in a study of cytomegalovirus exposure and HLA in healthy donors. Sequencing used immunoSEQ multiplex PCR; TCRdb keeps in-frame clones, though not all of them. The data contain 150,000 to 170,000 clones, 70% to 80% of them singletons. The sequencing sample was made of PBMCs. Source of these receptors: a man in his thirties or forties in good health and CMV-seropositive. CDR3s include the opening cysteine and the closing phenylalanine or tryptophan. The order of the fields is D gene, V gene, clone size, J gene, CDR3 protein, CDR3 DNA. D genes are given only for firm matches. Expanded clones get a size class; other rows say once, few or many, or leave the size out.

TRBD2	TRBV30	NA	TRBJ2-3	CAWNGPSGKADTQYF	TGTGCCTGGAACGGGCCTAGCGGGAAAGCAGATACGCAGTATTTT
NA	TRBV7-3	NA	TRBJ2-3	CASSFNGMTDTQYF	TGTGCCAGCAGCTTTAACGGGATGACAGATACGCAGTATTTT
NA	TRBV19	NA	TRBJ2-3	CASSRKVPSLGGDTQYF	TGTGCCAGTAGTAGGAAGGTCCCCTCGTTGGGGGGAGATACGCAGTATTTT
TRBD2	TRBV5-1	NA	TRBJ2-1	CASSPRAGNSYNEQFF	TGCGCCAGCAGCCCTAGAGCGGGAAATTCCTACAATGAGCAGTTCTTC
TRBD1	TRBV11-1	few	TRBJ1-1	CASSQQGLNTEAFF	TGTGCCAGCAGCCAACAGGGGTTGAACACTGAAGCTTTCTTT
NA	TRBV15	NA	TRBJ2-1	CATSRVTAPGRYNEQFF	TGTGCCACCAGCAGAGTCACAGCCCCTGGGAGATACAATGAGCAGTTCTTC
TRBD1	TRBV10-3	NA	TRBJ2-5	CAISSGTGVLGQETQYF	TGTGCCATCAGCTCCGGGACAGGGGTCCTGGGGCAAGAGACCCAGTACTTC
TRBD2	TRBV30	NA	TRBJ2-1	CAWRGTSGNNEQFF	TGTGCCTGGAGGGGGACTAGCGGTAACAATGAGCAGTTCTTC
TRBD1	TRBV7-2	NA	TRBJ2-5	CASSTRTGSGQETQYF	TGTGCCAGCAGCACTCGGACAGGTTCCGGCCAAGAGACCCAGTACTTC
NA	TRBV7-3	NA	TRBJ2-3	CASSLGRTDTQYF	TGTGCCAGCAGCTTGGGCCGCACAGATACGCAGTATTTT
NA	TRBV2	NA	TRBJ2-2	CASSRKGGLGTGELFF	TGTGCCAGCAGCCGCAAGGGGGGGCTTGGAACCGGGGAGCTGTTTTTT
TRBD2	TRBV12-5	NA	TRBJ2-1	CASEASGSGRQFF	TGTGCTAGTGAAGCTAGCGGGAGTGGGAGGCAGTTCTTC
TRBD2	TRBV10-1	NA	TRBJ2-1	CASSESGAGGDNEQFF	TGCGCCAGCAGTGAGTCAGGAGCGGGAGGCGACAATGAGCAGTTCTTC
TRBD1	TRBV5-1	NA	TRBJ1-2	CASSLDRGSGEGYTF	TGCGCCAGCAGCTTGGACAGGGGTTCAGGGGAAGGCTACACCTTC
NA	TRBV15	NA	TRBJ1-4	CATSRDFGGQEKLFF	TGTGCCACCAGCAGAGATTTCGGGGGGCAGGAAAAACTGTTTTTT
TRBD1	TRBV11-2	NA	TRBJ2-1	CASSLVGQNEQFF	TGTGCCAGCAGCTTAGTGGGACAGAATGAGCAGTTCTTC
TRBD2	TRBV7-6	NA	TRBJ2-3	CASTGLAEKTDTQYF	TGTGCCAGCACCGGGCTAGCGGAGAAAACAGATACGCAGTATTTT
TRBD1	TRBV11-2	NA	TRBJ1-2	CASSTRDRAYGYTF	TGTGCCAGCAGTACCCGGGACAGGGCCTATGGCTACACCTTC
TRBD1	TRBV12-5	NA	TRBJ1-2	CASGLNVAGTGNYGYTF	TGTGCTAGTGGTTTAAACGTCGCCGGGACAGGGAACTATGGCTACACCTTC
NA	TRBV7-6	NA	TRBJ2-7	CASSSLSTYSYEQYF	TGTGCCAGCAGCTCTCTTTCCACCTACTCCTACGAGCAGTACTTC
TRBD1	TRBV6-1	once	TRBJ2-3	CASSATGEQDTQYF	TGTGCCAGCAGTGCGACAGGGGAGCAAGATACGCAGTATTTT
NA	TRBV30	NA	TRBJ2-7	CAWGHRERGYEQYF	TGTGCCTGGGGACACAGGGAAAGAGGCTACGAGCAGTACTTC
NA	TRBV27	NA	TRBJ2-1	CASSLSGSGDEQFF	TGTGCCAGCAGTTTATCAGGATCCGGGGATGAGCAGTTCTTC
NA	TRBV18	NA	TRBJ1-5	CASSQGLNNQPQHF	TGTGCCAGCTCACAGGGGTTGAACAATCAGCCCCAGCATTTT
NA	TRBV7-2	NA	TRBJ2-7	CASSPYPWAKEPYEQYF	TGTGCCAGCAGCCCATACCCCTGGGCCAAGGAACCCTACGAGCAGTACTTC
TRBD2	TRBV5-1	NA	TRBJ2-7	CASSLSLADYEQYF	TGCGCCAGCAGCTTGAGTCTAGCGGATTACGAGCAGTACTTC
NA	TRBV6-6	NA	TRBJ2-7	CASRGRNSYEQYF	TGTGCCAGCCGCGGCAGAAACTCCTACGAGCAGTACTTC
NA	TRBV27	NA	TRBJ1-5	CASSDGLSNQPQHF	TGTGCCAGCAGTGACGGGTTGAGCAATCAGCCCCAGCATTTT
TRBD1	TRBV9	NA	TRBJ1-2	CASSAGTGDANYGYTF	TGTGCCAGCAGCGCCGGGACAGGAGACGCTAACTATGGCTACACCTTC